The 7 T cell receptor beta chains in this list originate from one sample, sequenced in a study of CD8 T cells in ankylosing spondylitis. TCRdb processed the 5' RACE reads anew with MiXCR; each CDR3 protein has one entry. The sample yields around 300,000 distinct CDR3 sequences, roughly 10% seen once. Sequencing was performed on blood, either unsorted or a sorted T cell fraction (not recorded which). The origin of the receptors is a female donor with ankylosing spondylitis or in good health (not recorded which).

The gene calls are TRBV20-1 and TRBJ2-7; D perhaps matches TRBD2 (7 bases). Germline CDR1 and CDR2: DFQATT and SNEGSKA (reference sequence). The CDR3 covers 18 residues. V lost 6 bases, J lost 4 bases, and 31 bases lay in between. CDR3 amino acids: CSATLGGQTTRSPYEQYF. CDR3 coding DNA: TGCAGTGCCACGTTGGGGGGGCAAACTACTAGGAGTCCTTACGAGCAGTACTTC.

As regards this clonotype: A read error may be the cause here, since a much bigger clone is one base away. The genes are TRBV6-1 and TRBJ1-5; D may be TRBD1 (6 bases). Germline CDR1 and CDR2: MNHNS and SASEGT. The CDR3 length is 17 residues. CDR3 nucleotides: TGTGCCAGCAGTGAAGCGCGAACAGGGTATAGCAATCAGCCCCCGCATTTT. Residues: CASSEARTGYSNQPPHF.

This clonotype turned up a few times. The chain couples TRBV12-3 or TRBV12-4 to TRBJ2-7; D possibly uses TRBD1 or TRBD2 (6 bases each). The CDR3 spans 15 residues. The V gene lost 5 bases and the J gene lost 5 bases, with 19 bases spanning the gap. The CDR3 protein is CASSPWIAGGHEQYF. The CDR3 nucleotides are TGTGCCAGCAGTCCCTGGATCGCCGGGGGCCACGAGCAGTACTTC.

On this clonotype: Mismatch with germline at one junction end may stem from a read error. CDR3 loop: CASSLDRGDSQYF. The CDR3 DNA is TGTGCCAGCAGCTTAGACAGGGGAGATTCGCAGTATTTT. The chain joins TRBV7-9 to TRBJ2-3; TRBD1 aligns across 7 bases. Germline lookup yields CDR1 SEHNR and CDR2 FQNEAQ (reference sequence). CDR3 length equals 13 residues.

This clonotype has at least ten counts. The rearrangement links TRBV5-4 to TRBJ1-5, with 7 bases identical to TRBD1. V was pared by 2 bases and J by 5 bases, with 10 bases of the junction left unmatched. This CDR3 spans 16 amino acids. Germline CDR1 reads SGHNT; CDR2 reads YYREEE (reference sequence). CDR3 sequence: CASSFGGRGTYQPQHF. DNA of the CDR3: TGTGCCAGCAGCTTTGGAGGCAGGGGGACCTATCAGCCCCAGCATTTT. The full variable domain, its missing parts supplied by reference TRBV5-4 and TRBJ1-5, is ETGVTQSPTHLIKTRGQQVTLRCSSQSGHNTVSWYQQALGQGPQFIFQYYREEENGRGNFPPRFSGLQFPNYSSELNVNALELDDSALYLCASSFGGRGTYQPQHFGDGTRLSIL.

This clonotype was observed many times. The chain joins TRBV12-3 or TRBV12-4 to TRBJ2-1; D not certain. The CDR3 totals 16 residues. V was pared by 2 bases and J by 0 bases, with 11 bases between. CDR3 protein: CASSLILGPSYNEQFF. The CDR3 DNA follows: TGTGCCAGCAGTTTAATCCTAGGACCCTCCTACAATGAGCAGTTCTTC.

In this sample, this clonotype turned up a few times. As DNA, the CDR3 is TGCGCCAGCAGCTTGGCCGCTAGCGGGCCCTACAATGAGCAGTTCTTC. Residues: CASSLAASGPYNEQFF. This chain links TRBV5-1 with TRBJ2-1; TRBD2 aligns across 8 bases. The germline V gene has CDR1 SGHRS and CDR2 YFSETQ. This CDR3 region has 16 residues. The V gene end was trimmed by 0 bases and the J gene end by 2 bases; junction bases not matched to a gene: 4.